This T cell receptor beta chain was identified in a study of OX40 agonist ivuxolimab in advanced cancers. Looking at the study overall: The costimulatory receptor OX40 (CD134) was targeted by ivuxolimab, a fully human IgG2 agonistic monoclonal antibody. Intravenous ivuxolimab was administered to patients every 2 weeks at six dose levels: 0.01, 0.1, 0.3, 1.5, 3 and 10 mg/kg. Of the approximately 54 dose-escalation patients, hepatocellular carcinoma was present in roughly 19, melanoma in approximately 15, renal cell carcinoma in 9 and head and neck cancer in 9. The dose-escalation cohort was roughly 80% male with a mean age of about 65 years, ranging from about 23 to 85. Patients were allowed to have had prior anti-PD-1, anti-PD-L1 or anti-CTLA-4 therapy, and approximately 40% of the dose-escalation patients had been treated with checkpoint inhibitors. Partial responses were achieved by three dose-escalation patients, of whom one had hepatocellular carcinoma and two had cutaneous melanoma. Peripheral TCRbeta sequencing aimed to test whether ivuxolimab altered TCR sequence diversity and caused clonal T-cell expansion. The monotherapy dose-escalation portion (N ≈ 55 patients) of the phase I ivuxolimab trial is reported in the paper.

The trial excluded patients who had a history of autoimmune disease or were on systemic immunosuppression. Peripheral blood for TCR sequencing was drawn from every dose cohort at baseline, at cycle 4 day 1 and at cycle 7 day 1. Samples were obtained from an open-label, multicenter, first-in-human phase I dose-escalation trial of ivuxolimab. Adults with locally advanced or metastatic melanoma, renal cell carcinoma, hepatocellular carcinoma or head and neck squamous cell carcinoma were enrolled in the trial. Before TCR sequencing, CD4+ and CD8+ T cells were separately sorted from peripheral blood. This clone was seen a few times. Its antigen is unknown. No per-base quality is available; no much larger clone lies one base away. The germline V gene sets CDR1 to SGHTA and CDR2 to FQGNSA. Clipping removes 7 bases from V and 5 bases from J, with 14 as the unmatched junction base count. Its CDR3 holds 16 amino acids, cysteine through phenylalanine. Only the CDR3 DNA stays, 48 bases, in frame from base 1.

To sequence the TCRbeta CDR3 region, genomic DNA was isolated from the sorted cells. The immunoSEQ Assay was used for sequencing of TCRbeta CDR3 regions. TCRdb carries this immuneACCESS record with in-frame sequences only. Its versions omit some clonotypes, under half of them owing to an unresolved V gene in the studies checked, with the rest unexplained. This sample gives fewer than 45,000 clones in total; about 80% of them show up just once. The ten largest clones capture about a fifth of the sample. The study at large found these results: At doses of 0.1 to 3.0 mg/kg, clonal expansion of both CD4+ and CD8+ blood T cells was observed from baseline to week 6. Low levels of normalized T-cell clonal expansion were also seen in some patients who did not respond. After ivuxolimab, more expanded clones were found on average in CD8+ T cells than in CD4+ T cells. In the 0.1-3.0 mg/kg groups, partial responders were among the patients with the lowest normalized peripheral clonal expansion, particularly in CD8+ T cells. Which antigens the clonally expanded peripheral T cells were specific for was not determined.

The chain links TRBV7-2 with TRBJ2-5; TRBD1 fits 9 bases in the junction. This specimen was CD4+ or CD8+ T cells sorted from blood, taken in a trial of the OX40 agonist ivuxolimab. The clonotype was recovered from an adult with an advanced solid tumor such as melanoma, head and neck, liver or kidney cancer. The sequenced DNA: TGTGCCAGCACCTTCCGCTTGGGACAGGGACTTGAGACCCAGTACTTC. This codes for CASTFRLGQGLETQYF.